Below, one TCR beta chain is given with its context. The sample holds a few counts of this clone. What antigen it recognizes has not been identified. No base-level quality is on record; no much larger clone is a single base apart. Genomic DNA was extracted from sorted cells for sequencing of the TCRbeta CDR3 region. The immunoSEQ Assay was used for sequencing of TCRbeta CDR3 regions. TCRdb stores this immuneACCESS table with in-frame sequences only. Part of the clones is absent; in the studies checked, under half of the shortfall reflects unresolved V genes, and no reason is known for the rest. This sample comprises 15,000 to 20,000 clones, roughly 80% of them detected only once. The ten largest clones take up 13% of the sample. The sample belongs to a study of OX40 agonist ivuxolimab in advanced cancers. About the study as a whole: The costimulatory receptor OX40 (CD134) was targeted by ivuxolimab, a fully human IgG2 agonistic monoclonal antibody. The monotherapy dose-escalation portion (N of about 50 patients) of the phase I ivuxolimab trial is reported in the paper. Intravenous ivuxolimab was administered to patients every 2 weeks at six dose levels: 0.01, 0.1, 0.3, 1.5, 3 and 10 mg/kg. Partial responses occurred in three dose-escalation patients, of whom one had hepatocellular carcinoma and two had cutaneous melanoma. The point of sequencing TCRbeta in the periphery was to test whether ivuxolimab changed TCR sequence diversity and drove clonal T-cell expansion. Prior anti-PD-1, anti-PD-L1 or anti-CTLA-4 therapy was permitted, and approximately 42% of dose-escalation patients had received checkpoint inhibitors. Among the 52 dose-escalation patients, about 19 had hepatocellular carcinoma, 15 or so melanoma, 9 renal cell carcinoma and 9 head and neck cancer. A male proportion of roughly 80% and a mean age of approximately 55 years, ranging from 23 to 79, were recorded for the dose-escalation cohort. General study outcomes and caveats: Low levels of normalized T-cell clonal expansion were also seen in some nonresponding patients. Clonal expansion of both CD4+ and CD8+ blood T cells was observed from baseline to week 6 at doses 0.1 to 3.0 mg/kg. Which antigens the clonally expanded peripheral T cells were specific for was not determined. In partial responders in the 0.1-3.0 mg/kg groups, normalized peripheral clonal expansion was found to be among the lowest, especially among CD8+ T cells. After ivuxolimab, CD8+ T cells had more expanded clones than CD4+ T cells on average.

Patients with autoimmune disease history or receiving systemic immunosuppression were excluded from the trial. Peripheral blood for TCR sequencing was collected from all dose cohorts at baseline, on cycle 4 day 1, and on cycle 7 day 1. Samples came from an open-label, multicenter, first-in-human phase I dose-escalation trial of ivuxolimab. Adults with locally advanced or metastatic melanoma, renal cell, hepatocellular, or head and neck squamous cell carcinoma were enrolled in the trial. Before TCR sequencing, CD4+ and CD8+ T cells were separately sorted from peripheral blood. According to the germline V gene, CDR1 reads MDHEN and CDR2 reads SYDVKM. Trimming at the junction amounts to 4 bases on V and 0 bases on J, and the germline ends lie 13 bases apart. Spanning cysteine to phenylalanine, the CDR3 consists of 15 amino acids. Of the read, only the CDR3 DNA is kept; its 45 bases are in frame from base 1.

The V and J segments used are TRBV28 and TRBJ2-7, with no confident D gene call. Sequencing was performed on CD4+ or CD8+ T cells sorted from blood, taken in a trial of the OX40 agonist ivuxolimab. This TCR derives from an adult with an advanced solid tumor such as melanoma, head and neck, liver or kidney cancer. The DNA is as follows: TGTGCCAGCAGTTACACGAGGTACAGCTCCTACGAGCAGTACTTC. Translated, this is CASSYTRYSSYEQYF.